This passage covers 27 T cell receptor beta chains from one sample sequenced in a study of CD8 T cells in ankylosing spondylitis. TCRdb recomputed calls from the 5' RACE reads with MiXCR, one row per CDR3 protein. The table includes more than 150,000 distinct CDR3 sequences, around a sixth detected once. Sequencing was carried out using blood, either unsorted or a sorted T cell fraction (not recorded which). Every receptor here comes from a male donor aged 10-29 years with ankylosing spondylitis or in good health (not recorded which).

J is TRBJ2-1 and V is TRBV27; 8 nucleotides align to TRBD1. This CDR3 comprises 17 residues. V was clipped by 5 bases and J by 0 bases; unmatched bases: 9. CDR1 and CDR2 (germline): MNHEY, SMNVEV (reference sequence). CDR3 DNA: TGTGCCAGCAGTGTAACAGGGGGATACAGCTCCTACAATGAGCAGTTCTTC. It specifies CASSVTGGYSSYNEQFF.

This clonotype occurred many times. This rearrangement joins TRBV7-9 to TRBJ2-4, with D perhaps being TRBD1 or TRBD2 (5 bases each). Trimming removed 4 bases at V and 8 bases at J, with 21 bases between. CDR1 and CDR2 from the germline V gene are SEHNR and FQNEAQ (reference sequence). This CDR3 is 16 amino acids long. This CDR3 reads CASSSTRDAKRDIQYF. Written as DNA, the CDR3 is TGTGCCAGCAGCTCGACCCGGGACGCCAAAAGGGACATTCAGTACTTC.

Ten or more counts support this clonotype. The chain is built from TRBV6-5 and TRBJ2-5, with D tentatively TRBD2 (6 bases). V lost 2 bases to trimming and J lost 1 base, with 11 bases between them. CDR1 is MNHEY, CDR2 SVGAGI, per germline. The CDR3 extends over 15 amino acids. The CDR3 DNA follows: TGTGCCAGCAGTTACCGGGGGTTGGTCCAAGAGACCCAGTACTTC. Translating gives CASSYRGLVQETQYF.

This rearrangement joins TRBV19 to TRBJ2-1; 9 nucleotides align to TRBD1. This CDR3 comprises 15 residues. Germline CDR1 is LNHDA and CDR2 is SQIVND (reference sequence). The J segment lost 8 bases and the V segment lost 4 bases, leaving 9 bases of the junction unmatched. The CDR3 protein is CASSKGTGHPDEQFF. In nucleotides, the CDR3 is TGTGCCAGTAGTAAGGGGACAGGGCATCCCGATGAGCAGTTCTTC. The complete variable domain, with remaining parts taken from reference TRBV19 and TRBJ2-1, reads DGGITQSPKYLFRKEGQNVTLSCEQNLNHDAMYWYRQDPGQGLRLIYYSQIVNDFQKGDIAEGYSVSREKKESFPLTVTSAQKNPTAFYLCASSKGTGHPDEQFFGPGTRLTVL.

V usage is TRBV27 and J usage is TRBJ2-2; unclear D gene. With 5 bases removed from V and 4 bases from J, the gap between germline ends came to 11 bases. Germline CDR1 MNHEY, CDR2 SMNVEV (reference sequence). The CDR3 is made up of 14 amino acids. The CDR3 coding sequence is TGTGCCAGCAGTCCCACTCAAGGCACCGGGGAGCTGTTTTTT. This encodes CASSPTQGTGELFF.

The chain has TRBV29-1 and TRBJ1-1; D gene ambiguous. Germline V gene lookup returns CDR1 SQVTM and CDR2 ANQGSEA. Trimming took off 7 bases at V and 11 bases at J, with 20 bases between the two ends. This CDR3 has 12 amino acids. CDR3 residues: CSADTVNNLAFF. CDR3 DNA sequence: TGCAGCGCCGACACCGTGAATAACTTGGCTTTCTTT.

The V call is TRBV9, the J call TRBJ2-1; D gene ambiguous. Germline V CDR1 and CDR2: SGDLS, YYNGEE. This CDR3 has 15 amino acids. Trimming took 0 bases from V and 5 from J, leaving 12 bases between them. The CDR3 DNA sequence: TGTGCCAGCAGCGTAGAGGGCATTTCTCACAATGAGCAGTTCTTC. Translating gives CASSVEGISHNEQFF.

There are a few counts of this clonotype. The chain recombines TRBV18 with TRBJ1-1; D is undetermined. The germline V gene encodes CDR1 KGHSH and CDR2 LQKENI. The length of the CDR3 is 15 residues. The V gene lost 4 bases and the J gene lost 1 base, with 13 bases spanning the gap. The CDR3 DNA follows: TGTGCCAGCTCACTCGCCCAGCTTCAGAACACTGAAGCTTTCTTT. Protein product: CASSLAQLQNTEAFF.

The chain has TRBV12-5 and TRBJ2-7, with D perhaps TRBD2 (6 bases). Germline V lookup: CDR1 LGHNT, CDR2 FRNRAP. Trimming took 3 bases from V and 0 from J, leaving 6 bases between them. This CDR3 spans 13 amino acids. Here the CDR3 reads CASGFGSSYEQYV. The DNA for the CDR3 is TGTGCTAGTGGTTTCGGGAGCTCCTACGAGCAGTACGTC.

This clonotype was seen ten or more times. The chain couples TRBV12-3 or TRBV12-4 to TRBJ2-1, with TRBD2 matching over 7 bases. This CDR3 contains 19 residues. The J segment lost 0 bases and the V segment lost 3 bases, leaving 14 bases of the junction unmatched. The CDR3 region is CASSFGLGWERDSYNEQFF. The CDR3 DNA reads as TGTGCCAGCAGTTTTGGACTAGGGTGGGAGCGGGACTCCTACAATGAGCAGTTCTTC.

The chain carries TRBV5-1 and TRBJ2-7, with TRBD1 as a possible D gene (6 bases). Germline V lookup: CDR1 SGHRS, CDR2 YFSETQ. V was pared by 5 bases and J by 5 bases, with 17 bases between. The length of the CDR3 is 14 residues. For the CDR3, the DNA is TGCGCCAGCAGTTCGGGACAATCTGGCGACGAGCAGTACGTC. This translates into CASSSGQSGDEQYV.

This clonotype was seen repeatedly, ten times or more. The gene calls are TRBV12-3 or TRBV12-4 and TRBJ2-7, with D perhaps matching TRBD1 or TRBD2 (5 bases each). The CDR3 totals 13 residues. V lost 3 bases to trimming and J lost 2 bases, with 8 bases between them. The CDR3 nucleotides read TGTGCCAGCAGTTTCGGGGCCACCTACGAGCAGTACTTC. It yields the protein CASSFGATYEQYF.

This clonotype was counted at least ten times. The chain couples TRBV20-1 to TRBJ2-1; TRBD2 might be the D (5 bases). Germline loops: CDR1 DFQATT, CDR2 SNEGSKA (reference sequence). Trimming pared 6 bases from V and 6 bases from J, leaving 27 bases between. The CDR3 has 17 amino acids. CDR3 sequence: CSARTQERFIVPNEQFF. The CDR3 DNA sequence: TGCAGTGCCCGGACCCAGGAGCGGTTTATAGTCCCCAATGAGCAGTTCTTC.

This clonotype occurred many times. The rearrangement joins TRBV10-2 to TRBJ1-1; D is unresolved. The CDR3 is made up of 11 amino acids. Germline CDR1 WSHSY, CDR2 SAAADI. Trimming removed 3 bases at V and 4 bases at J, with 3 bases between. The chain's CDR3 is CASSESTEAFF. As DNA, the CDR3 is TGCGCCAGCAGTGAATCCACTGAAGCTTTCTTT.

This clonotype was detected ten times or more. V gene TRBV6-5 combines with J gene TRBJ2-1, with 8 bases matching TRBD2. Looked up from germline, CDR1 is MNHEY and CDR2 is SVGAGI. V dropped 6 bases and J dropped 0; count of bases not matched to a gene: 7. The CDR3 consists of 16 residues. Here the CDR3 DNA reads TGTGCCAGCAGAAGAACCAGCGGGAGCTCCTACAATGAGCAGTTCTTC. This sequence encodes CASRRTSGSSYNEQFF.

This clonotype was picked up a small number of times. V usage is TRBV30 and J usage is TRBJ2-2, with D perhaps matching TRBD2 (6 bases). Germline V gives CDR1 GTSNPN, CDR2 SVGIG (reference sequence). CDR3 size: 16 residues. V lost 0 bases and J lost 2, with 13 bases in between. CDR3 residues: CAWSVFQRANTGELFF. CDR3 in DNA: TGTGCCTGGAGTGTCTTCCAGCGGGCAAACACCGGGGAGCTGTTTTTT.

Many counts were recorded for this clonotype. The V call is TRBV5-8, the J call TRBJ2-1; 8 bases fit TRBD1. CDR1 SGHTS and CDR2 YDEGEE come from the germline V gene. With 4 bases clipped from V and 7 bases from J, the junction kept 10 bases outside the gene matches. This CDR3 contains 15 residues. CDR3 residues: CASSVRGQGFNEQFF. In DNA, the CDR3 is TGTGCCAGCAGCGTACGAGGACAGGGTTTTAATGAGCAGTTCTTC.

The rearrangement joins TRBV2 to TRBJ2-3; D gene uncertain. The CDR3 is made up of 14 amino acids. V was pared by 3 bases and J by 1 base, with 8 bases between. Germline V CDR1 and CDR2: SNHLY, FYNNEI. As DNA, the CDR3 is TGTGCCAGCAGTGATGGACGCCGCACAGATACGCAGTATTTT. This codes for CASSDGRRTDTQYF.

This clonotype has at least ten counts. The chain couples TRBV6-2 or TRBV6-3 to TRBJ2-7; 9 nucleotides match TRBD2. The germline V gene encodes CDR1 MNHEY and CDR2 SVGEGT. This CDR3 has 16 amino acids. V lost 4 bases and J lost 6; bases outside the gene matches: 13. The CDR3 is CASSSKVAGEITEQYV. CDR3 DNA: TGTGCCAGCAGTTCGAAGGTAGCGGGAGAGATCACCGAGCAGTACGTC.

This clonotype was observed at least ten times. The CDR3, as DNA: TGTGCCAGCAGGGATACGCGGGTGGGGGCCAACGTCCTGACTTTC. The encoded protein is CASRDTRVGANVLTF. The chain uses TRBV7-9 and TRBJ2-6, with D possibly being TRBD2 (5 bases). The germline V gene has CDR1 SEHNR and CDR2 FQNEAQ (reference sequence). The CDR3 is 15 residues long. V lost 6 bases and J lost 4, with 13 bases in between.

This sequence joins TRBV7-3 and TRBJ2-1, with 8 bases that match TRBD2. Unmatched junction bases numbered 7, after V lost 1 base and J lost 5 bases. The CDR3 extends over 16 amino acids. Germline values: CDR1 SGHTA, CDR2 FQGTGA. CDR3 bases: TGTGCCAGCAGCTTAATAGGAGCGGGAGACAACAATGAGCAGTTCTTC. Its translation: CASSLIGAGDNNEQFF. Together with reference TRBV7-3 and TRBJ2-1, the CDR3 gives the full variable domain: GAGVSQTPSNKVTEKGKYVELRCDPISGHTALYWYRQSLGQGPEFLIYFQGTGAADDSGLPNDRFFAVRPEGSVSTLKIQRTERGDSAVYLCASSLIGAGDNNEQFFGPGTRLTVL.

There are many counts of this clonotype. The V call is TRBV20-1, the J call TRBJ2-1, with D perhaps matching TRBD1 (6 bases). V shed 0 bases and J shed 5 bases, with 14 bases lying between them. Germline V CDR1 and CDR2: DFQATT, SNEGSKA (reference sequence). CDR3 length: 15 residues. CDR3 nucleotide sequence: TGCAGTGCTAGAGAACCTGGGACAAAGAACAATGAGCAGTTCTTC. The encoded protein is CSAREPGTKNNEQFF.

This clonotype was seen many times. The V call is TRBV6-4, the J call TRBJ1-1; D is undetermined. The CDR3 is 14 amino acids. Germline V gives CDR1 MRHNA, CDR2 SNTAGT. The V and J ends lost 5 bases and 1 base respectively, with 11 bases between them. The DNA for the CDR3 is TGTGCCAGCAGTCCCTCCAGAAGGAACACTGAAGCTTTCTTT. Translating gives CASSPSRRNTEAFF.

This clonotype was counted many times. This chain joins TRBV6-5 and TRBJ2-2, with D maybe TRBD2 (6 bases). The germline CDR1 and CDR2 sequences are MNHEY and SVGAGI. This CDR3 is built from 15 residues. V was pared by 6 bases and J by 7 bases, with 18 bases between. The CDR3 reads CASSPGSRRGGELFF. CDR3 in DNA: TGTGCCAGCAGCCCCGGGTCTAGGAGGGGCGGGGAGCTGTTTTTT.

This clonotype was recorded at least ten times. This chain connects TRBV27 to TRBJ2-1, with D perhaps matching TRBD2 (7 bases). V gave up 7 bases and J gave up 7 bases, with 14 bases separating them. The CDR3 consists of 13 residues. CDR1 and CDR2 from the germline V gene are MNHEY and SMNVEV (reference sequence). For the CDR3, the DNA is TGTGCCAGCAACTCTGGGGGGGCGAATGAGCAGTTCTTC. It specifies CASNSGGANEQFF.

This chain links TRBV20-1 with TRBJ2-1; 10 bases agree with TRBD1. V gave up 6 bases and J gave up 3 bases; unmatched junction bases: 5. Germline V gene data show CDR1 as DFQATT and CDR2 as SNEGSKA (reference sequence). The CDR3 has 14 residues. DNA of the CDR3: TGCAGTGCCGAGGGACAGGGGAACTACAATGAGCAGTTCTTC. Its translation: CSAEGQGNYNEQFF.

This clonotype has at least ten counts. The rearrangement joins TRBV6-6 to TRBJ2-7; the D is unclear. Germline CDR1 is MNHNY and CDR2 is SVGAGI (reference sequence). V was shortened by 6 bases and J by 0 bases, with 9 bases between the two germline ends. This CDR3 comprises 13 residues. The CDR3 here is CASRLHGSYEQYF. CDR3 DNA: TGTGCCAGCAGACTACACGGCTCCTACGAGCAGTACTTC.